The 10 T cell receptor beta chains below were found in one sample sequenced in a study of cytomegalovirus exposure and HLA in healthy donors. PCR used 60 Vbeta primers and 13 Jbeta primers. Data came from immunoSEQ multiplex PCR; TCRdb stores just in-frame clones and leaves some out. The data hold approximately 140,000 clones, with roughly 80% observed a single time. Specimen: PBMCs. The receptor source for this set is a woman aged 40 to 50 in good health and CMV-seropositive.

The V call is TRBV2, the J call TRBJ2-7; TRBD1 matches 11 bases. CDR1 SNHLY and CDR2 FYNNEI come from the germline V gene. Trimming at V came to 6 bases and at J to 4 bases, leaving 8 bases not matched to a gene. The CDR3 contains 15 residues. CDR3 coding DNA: TGTGCCAGCAGGGCCGGACAGGGGGCCTTGTACGAGCAGTACTTC. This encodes CASRAGQGALYEQYF.

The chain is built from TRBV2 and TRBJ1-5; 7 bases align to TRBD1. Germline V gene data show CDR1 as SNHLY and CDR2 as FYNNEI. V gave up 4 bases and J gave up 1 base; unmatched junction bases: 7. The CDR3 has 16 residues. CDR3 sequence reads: CASSAIPGQSNQPQHF. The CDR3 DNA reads TGTGCCAGCAGTGCAATTCCGGGACAGAGCAATCAGCCCCAGCATTTT.

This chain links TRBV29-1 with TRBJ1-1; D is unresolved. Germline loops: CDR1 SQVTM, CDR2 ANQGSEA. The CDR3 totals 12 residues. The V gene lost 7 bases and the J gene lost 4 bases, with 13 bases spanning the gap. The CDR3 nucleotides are TGCAGCGAATTGGGGAGCGGCACTGAAGCTTTCTTT. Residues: CSELGSGTEAFF.

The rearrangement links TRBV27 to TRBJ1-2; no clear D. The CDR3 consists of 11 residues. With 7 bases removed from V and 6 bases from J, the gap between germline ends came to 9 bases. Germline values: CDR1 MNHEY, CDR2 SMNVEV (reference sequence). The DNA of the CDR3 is TGTGCCAGCAACCTAACCGATGGCTACACCTTC. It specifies CASNLTDGYTF.

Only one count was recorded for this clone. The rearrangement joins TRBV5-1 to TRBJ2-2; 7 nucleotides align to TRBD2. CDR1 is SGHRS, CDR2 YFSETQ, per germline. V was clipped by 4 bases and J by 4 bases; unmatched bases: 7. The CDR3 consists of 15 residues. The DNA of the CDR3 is TGCGCCAGCAGCCAAGGACTAGTTGGCACCGGGGAGCTGTTTTTT. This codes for CASSQGLVGTGELFF.

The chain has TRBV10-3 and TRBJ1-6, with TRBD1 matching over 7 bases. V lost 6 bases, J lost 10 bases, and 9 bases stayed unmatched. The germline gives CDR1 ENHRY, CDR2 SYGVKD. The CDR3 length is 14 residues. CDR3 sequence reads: CAIRGDRVGSPLHF. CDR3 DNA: TGTGCCATCAGGGGAGACAGGGTCGGATCACCCCTCCACTTT.

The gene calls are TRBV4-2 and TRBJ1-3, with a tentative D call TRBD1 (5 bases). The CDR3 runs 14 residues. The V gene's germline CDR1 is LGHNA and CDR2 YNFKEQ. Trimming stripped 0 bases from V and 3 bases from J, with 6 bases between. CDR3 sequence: CASSQDRVGNTIYF. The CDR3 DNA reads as TGTGCCAGCAGCCAAGACAGGGTTGGAAACACCATATATTTT.

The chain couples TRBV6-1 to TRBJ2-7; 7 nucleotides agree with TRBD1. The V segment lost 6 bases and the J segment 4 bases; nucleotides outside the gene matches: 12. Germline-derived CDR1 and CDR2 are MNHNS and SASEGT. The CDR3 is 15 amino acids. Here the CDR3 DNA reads TGTGCCAGCAGCGGACAGGCACTGGCGACTTACGAGCAGTACTTC. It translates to CASSGQALATYEQYF.

The CDR3: CASSQLLAGGPQAEQYF. CDR3 coding DNA: TGTGCCAGCAGTCAATTACTAGCGGGGGGCCCTCAGGCGGAGCAGTACTTC. The chain uses TRBV28 and TRBJ2-7; 12 positions agree with TRBD2. The CDR3 has 17 amino acids. J lost 7 bases, V lost 5 bases, and 15 bases had no gene match. The germline gives CDR1 MDHEN, CDR2 SYDVKM.

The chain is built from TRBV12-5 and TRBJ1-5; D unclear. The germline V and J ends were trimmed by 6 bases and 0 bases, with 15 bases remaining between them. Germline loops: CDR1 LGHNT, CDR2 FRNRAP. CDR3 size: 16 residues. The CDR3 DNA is TGTGCTAGTGGCTCCCCCGAGGGCTATAGCAATCAGCCCCAGCATTTT. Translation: CASGSPEGYSNQPQHF.